These 24 T cell receptor beta chains share one sample of origin, sequenced in a study of blood T cell repertoires in COVID-19. The data were produced by immunoSEQ multiplex PCR, yet TCRdb's version contains in-frame clones alone and is incomplete. The table lists some 45,000 clones, about 92% of them singletons. What was sequenced was peripheral blood. Source of these receptors: a man aged 55-75 years with COVID-19, enrolled during active disease.

The rearrangement joins TRBV18 to TRBJ2-7, with 7 positions matching TRBD1. The germline V gene has CDR1 KGHSH and CDR2 LQKENI. With 4 bases clipped from V and 4 bases from J, the junction kept 10 bases outside the gene matches. This CDR3 contains 15 residues. CDR3 sequence (DNA): TGTGCCAGCTCACTAAGGCAGGGACAGACTTACGAGCAGTACTTC. Protein: CASSLRQGQTYEQYF.

This sequence joins TRBV19 and TRBJ2-2; 7 positions agree with TRBD2. Germline V gene lookup returns CDR1 LNHDA and CDR2 SQIVND (reference sequence). This CDR3 has 15 amino acids. The J segment lost 5 bases and the V segment lost 5 bases, leaving 8 bases of the junction unmatched. CDR3 in DNA: TGTGCCAGTAGTTGGGCGGGAGAGGGGACCGGGGAGCTGTTTTTT. Amino acid sequence: CASSWAGEGTGELFF.

This sequence joins TRBV14 and TRBJ2-7; 13 bases are shared with TRBD2. The CDR3 extends over 16 amino acids. Per germline, CDR1 SGHDN and CDR2 FVKESK. V shed 4 bases, J shed 2 bases, and the junction held 5 bases outside the gene matches. The CDR3 sequence is CASSLRLAGGPYEQYF. DNA of the CDR3: TGTGCCAGCAGCCTTCGACTAGCGGGAGGACCCTACGAGCAGTACTTC. Using reference TRBV14 and TRBJ2-7 for the parts outside the CDR3, the full variable domain is EAGVTQFPSHSVIEKGQTVTLRCDPISGHDNLYWYRRVMGKEIKFLLHFVKESKQDESGMPNNRFLAERTGGTYSTLKVQPAELEDSGVYFCASSLRLAGGPYEQYFGPGTRLTVT.

The chain uses TRBV28 and TRBJ2-3, with D tentatively TRBD1 (5 bases). Germline V gene lookup returns CDR1 MDHEN and CDR2 SYDVKM. Between the trimmed V and J ends, which lost 5 bases and 8 bases, there was a span of 11 bases. The CDR3 contains 12 residues. In DNA form, the CDR3 reads TGTGCCAGCAGTCCCAGGGTTTCTACGCAGTATTTT. It codes for CASSPRVSTQYF.

The chain has TRBV19 and TRBJ2-5; 9 positions match TRBD2. The J segment lost 3 bases and the V segment lost 3 bases, leaving 5 bases of the junction unmatched. This CDR3 is built from 15 residues. Germline CDR1 LNHDA, CDR2 SQIVND (reference sequence). This chain's CDR3 is CASSIWLAGKETQYF. CDR3 sequence (DNA): TGTGCCAGTAGTATTTGGCTAGCGGGGAAAGAGACCCAGTACTTC.

This clone was seen only a few times. The chain joins TRBV30 to TRBJ1-5; D call uncertain. Per the germline V gene, CDR1 is GTSNPN and CDR2 is SVGIG (reference sequence). The CDR3 totals 14 residues. V was clipped by 3 bases and J by 5 bases, with 14 bases between them. DNA for the CDR3: TGTGCCTGGAGCCAAGCAACGATTTATCAGCCCCAGCATTTT. It yields the protein CAWSQATIYQPQHF.

The chain links TRBV6-5 to TRBJ1-1; D call uncertain. CDR3 length: 14 residues. With 6 bases removed from V and 4 bases from J, the gap between germline ends came to 15 bases. Looked up from germline, CDR1 is MNHEY and CDR2 is SVGAGI. This CDR3 reads CASRSPTYGTEAFF. Here the CDR3 DNA reads TGTGCCAGCAGGAGTCCTACTTATGGCACTGAAGCTTTCTTT.

The CDR3, as DNA: TGTGCCAGCAGCTTCGACATAAGCACCGGGGAGCTGTTTTTT. Encoded protein: CASSFDISTGELFF. The chain uses TRBV7-2 and TRBJ2-2; D is uncertain. V dropped 3 bases and J dropped 4 bases, with 9 bases sitting between them. The CDR3 is 14 amino acids. Germline assignment: CDR1 SGHTA and CDR2 FQGNSA.

The chain recombines TRBV30 with TRBJ1-1; 7 bases agree with TRBD1. Germline V gives CDR1 GTSNPN, CDR2 SVGIG (reference sequence). The CDR3 totals 13 residues. Losses at the gene ends were 1 base for V and 3 bases for J; bases not matched to a gene: 2. The CDR3 coding sequence is TGTGCCTGGAGTGGGCAGGGGGACACTGAAGCTTTCTTT. Amino acid sequence: CAWSGQGDTEAFF.

The V and J genes are TRBV6-2 or TRBV6-3 and TRBJ2-1; D ambiguous. V was cut by 0 bases and J by 6 bases, with 6 bases left in between. CDR3 size: 13 residues. Germline V gene sequence: CDR1 MNHEY, CDR2 SVGEGT. The CDR3 spells CASSYSRINEQFF. The CDR3 DNA reads TGTGCCAGCAGTTACTCGAGGATCAATGAGCAGTTCTTC.

This sequence joins TRBV7-9 and TRBJ1-1, with 7 bases lining up with TRBD1. This CDR3 contains 14 residues. CDR1 and CDR2 from the germline V gene are SEHNR and FQNEAQ (reference sequence). V was clipped by 5 bases and J by 6 bases; unmatched bases: 9. Written as DNA, the CDR3 is TGTGCCAGCAGCCACCTGACAGGGCTCTCTGAAGCTTTCTTT. Translated: CASSHLTGLSEAFF.

The CDR3 protein is CASSYPGELAGGPLTYNEQFF. Written as DNA, the CDR3 is TGTGCCAGCAGTTACCCGGGGGAACTAGCGGGAGGGCCGTTAACCTACAATGAGCAGTTCTTC. The chain uses TRBV6-2 or TRBV6-3 and TRBJ2-1, with 13 bases that match TRBD2. Germline V gives CDR1 MNHEY, CDR2 SVGEGT. This CDR3 region has 21 residues. The V segment lost 2 bases and the J segment 2 bases; nucleotides outside the gene matches: 15.

The chain carries TRBV2 and TRBJ1-5; the D is unclear. Trimming stripped 2 bases from V and 2 bases from J, with 10 bases between. The germline V gene encodes CDR1 SNHLY and CDR2 FYNNEI. The CDR3 is 15 amino acids. The CDR3: CASSERAAGNQPQHF. The CDR3 nucleotides read TGTGCCAGCAGTGAAAGGGCAGCGGGCAATCAGCCCCAGCATTTT.

This rearrangement joins TRBV5-1 to TRBJ2-7; weak D call: TRBD1 (5 bases). Germline CDR1 SGHRS, CDR2 YFSETQ. This CDR3 is 13 amino acids long. The V end was cut by 0 bases, the J end by 3 bases, with 7 bases between. CDR3 in amino acids: CASSLVQGYEQYF. DNA of the CDR3: TGCGCCAGCAGCTTGGTGCAGGGCTACGAGCAGTACTTC.

The rearrangement links TRBV4-2 to TRBJ1-4; 8 positions match TRBD1. The CDR3 has 14 residues. Germline V lookup: CDR1 LGHNA, CDR2 YNFKEQ. The V and J ends lost 4 bases and 6 bases, in that order; junction bases with no gene match: 4. Here the CDR3 reads CASSRGQGHEKLFF. The CDR3 bases are TGTGCCAGCAGCCGAGGACAGGGTCATGAAAAACTGTTTTTT.

DNA of the CDR3: TGTGCCAGTAGTATCAGAGACTTTGAAGGCAATCAGCCCCAGCATTTT. Its protein product is CASSIRDFEGNQPQHF. This chain links TRBV19 with TRBJ1-5; D remains ambiguous. CDR3 size: 16 residues. Germline V gives CDR1 LNHDA, CDR2 SQIVND (reference sequence). The ends were cut back, 3 bases at V and 2 bases at J, with 14 bases in the middle. The full variable domain, with the rest looked up from reference TRBV19 and TRBJ1-5, is DGGITQSPKYLFRKEGQNVTLSCEQNLNHDAMYWYRQDPGQGLRLIYYSQIVNDFQKGDIAEGYSVSREKKESFPLTVTSAQKNPTAFYLCASSIRDFEGNQPQHFGDGTRLSIL.

The V call is TRBV4-1, the J call TRBJ2-5; 7 bases are a match to TRBD1. Germline V lookup: CDR1 MGHRA, CDR2 YSYEKL. This CDR3 spans 16 amino acids. V lost 0 bases, J lost 10 bases, and 14 bases stayed unmatched. The CDR3 sequence is CASSQDDRVGYRDQYF. CDR3 nucleotide sequence: TGCGCCAGCAGCCAAGATGACAGGGTGGGGTATCGGGACCAGTACTTC.

This chain links TRBV6-5 with TRBJ2-3, with 7 bases identical to TRBD2. The V gene end was trimmed by 6 bases and the J gene end by 7 bases; junction bases not matched to a gene: 13. Looked up from germline, CDR1 is MNHEY and CDR2 is SVGAGI. CDR3 size: 15 residues. The CDR3 here is CASRSLADPPNTQYF. DNA of the CDR3: TGTGCCAGCAGATCGCTAGCGGACCCCCCGAATACGCAGTATTTT.

The V gene is TRBV3-1 (or the pseudogene TRBV3-2), the J gene TRBJ1-2; D unresolved. CDR1 LGHDT and CDR2 YNNKEL come from the germline V gene (reference sequence). Trimming took 1 base from V and 7 from J, leaving 7 bases between them. The CDR3 is 12 amino acids. The CDR3 DNA reads as TGTGCCAGCAGCCAAGTGAGCGCTGGCTACACCTTC. It specifies CASSQVSAGYTF.

This chain uses TRBV7-9 with TRBJ1-2, with TRBD1 matching 11 bases. CDR1 and CDR2 from the germline V gene are SEHNR and FQNEAQ (reference sequence). The CDR3 sequence is 15 residues long. The trim removed 2 bases at V and 6 bases at J, leaving 5 bases unmatched. The CDR3 protein is CASSLFLGQGDGYTF. DNA of the CDR3: TGTGCCAGCAGCTTATTCTTGGGACAGGGGGATGGCTACACCTTC.

This clone was observed once. The rearrangement uses TRBV18 and TRBJ1-4; 7 nucleotides match TRBD1. Per germline, CDR1 KGHSH and CDR2 LQKENI. After removal of 3 bases from V and 6 bases from J, the junction contained 10 bases not matched to a gene. CDR3 length: 16 residues. CDR3 bases: TGTGCCAGCTCACCGAGCACAGGGGTTGGTGATGAAAAACTGTTTTTT. Protein sequence: CASSPSTGVGDEKLFF.

This clone was seen just once. The V gene is TRBV11-2, the J gene TRBJ2-6; D unclear. V was cut by 1 base and J by 0 bases, with 16 bases left in between. Per germline, CDR1 SGHAT and CDR2 FQNNGV. The CDR3 length is 19 residues. CDR3 loop: CASSLGRSAPSSGANVLTF. CDR3 DNA sequence: TGTGCCAGCAGCTTAGGGCGATCGGCGCCTAGCTCTGGGGCCAACGTCCTGACTTTC.

In this sample, this clone turned up once. The chain joins TRBV19 to TRBJ2-5, with TRBD2 as a possible D gene (6 bases). In germline, CDR1 is LNHDA, CDR2 SQIVND (reference sequence). V lost 5 bases and J lost 4, with 14 bases in between. The CDR3 is 14 residues long. The CDR3 DNA follows: TGTGCCAGTAGTCGTTCGGGAGCGGGAGAGACCCAGTACTTC. It codes for CASSRSGAGETQYF.

V gene TRBV3-1 (or the pseudogene TRBV3-2) combines with J gene TRBJ2-7; TRBD2 matches 11 bases. V lost 2 bases to trimming and J lost 4 bases; unmatched junction nucleotides: 10. In germline, CDR1 is LGHDT, CDR2 YNNKEL (reference sequence). The CDR3 is 17 residues long. The CDR3 loop reads CASSQKTTGTSGYEQYF. The DNA of the CDR3 is TGTGCCAGCAGCCAAAAAACCACCGGGACTAGCGGTTACGAGCAGTACTTC.